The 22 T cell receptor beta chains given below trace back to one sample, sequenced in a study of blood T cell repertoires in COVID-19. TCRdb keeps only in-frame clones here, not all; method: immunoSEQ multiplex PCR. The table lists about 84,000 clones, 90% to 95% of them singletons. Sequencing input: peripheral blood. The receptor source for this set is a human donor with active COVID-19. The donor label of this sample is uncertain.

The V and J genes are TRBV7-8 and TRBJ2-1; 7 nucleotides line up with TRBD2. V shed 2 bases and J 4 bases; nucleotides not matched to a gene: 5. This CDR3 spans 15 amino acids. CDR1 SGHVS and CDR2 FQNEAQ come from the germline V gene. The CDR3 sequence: CASSLLAEHYNEQFF. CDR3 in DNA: TGTGCCAGCAGCTTACTAGCGGAACATTACAATGAGCAGTTCTTC.

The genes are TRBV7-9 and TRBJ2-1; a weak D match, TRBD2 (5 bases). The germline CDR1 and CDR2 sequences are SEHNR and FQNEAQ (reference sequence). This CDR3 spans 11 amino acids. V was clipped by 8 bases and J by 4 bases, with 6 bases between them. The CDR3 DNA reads TGTGCCAGCGAGGGTTACAATGAGCAGTTCTTC. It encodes CASEGYNEQFF. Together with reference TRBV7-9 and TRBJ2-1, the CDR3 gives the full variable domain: DTGVSQNPRHKITKRGQNVTFRCDPISEHNRLYWYRQTLGQGPEFLTYFQNEAQLEKSRLLSDRFSAERPKGSFSTLEIQRTEQGDSAMYLCASEGYNEQFFGPGTRLTVL.

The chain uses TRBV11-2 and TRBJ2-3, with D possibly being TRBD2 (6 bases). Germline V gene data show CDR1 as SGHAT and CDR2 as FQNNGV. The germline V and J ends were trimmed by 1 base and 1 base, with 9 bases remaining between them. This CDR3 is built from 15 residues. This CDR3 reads CASSLGGVGTDTQYF. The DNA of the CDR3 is TGTGCCAGCAGCTTAGGGGGGGTGGGCACAGATACGCAGTATTTT.

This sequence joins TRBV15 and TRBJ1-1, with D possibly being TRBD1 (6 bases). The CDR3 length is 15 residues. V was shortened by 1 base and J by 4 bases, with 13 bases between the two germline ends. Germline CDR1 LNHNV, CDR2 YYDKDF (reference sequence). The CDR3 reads CATSRGTAGTTEAFF. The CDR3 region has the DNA TGTGCCACCAGCAGAGGGACAGCGGGGACCACTGAAGCTTTCTTT.

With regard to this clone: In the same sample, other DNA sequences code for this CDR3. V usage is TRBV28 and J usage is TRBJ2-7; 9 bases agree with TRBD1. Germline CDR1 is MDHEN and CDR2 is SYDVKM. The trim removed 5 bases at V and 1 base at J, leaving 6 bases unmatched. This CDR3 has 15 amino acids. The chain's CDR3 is CASSPSGTGSYEQYF. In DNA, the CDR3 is TGTGCCAGCAGTCCATCCGGGACAGGGTCCTACGAGCAGTACTTC.

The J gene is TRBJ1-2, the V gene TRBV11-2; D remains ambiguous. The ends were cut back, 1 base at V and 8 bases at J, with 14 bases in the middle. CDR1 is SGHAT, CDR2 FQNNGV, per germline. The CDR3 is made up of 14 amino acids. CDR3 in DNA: TGTGCCAGCAGCTTAGTCCGACCCGAGGGCGGCTACACCTTC. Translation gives CASSLVRPEGGYTF.

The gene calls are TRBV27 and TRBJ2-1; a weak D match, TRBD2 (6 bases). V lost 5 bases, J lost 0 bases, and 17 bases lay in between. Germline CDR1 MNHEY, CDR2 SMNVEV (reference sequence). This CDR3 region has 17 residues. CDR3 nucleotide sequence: TGTGCCAGCAGTGGCTACGATGCGGGGCACTCCTACAATGAGCAGTTCTTC. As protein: CASSGYDAGHSYNEQFF.

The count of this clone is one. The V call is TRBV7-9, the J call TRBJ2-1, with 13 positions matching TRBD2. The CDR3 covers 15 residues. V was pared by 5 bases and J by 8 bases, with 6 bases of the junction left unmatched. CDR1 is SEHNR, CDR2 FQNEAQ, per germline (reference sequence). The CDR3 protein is CASSLTSGRRYEQFF. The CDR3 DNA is TGTGCCAGCAGCCTGACTAGCGGGAGGCGGTATGAGCAGTTCTTC.

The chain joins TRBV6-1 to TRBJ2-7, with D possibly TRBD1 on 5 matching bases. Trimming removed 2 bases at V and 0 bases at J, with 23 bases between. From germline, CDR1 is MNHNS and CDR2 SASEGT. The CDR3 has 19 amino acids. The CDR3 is CASSERRPSGQGLSYEQYF. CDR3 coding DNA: TGTGCCAGCAGTGAAAGGCGTCCATCCGGGCAGGGCCTCTCCTACGAGCAGTACTTC.

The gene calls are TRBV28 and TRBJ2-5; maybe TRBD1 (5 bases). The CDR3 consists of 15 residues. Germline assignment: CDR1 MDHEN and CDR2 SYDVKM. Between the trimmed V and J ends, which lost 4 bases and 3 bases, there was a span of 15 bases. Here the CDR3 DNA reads TGTGCCAGCAGTTCCCTGACAGAAGGCAAAGAGACCCAGTACTTC. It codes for CASSSLTEGKETQYF.

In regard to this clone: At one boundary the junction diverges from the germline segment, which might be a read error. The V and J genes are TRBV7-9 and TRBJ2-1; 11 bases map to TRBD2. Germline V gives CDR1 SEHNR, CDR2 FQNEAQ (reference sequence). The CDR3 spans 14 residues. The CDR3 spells CASSLAGGNNEQFF. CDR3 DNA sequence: TGTGCCAGCAGCCTAGCGGGAGGTAACAATGAGCAGTTCTTC. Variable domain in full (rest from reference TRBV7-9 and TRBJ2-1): DTGVSQNPRHKITKRGQNVTFRCDPISEHNRLYWYRQTLGQGPEFLTYFQNEAQLEKSRLLSDRFSAERPKGSFSTLEIQRTEQGDSAMYLCASSLAGGNNEQFFGPGTRLTVL.

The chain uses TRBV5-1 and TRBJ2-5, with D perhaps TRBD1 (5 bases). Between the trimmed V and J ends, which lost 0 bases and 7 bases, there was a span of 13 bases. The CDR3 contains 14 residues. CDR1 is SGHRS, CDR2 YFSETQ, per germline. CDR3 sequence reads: CASSLEGQPGTQYF. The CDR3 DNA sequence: TGCGCCAGCAGCTTGGAGGGGCAACCTGGGACCCAGTACTTC.

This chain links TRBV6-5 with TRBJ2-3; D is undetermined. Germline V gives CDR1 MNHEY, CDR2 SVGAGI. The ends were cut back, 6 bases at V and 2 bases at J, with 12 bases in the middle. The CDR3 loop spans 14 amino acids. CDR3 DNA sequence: TGTGCCAGCAGCCTCGTTAAGCCCACAGATACGCAGTATTTT. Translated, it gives CASSLVKPTDTQYF.

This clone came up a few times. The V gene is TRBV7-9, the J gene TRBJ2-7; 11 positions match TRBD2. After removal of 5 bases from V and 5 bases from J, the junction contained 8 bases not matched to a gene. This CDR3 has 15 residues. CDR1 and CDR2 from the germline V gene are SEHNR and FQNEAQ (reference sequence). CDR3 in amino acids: CASSLTSGRIHEQYF. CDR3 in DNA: TGTGCCAGCAGCCTAACTAGCGGGAGAATACACGAGCAGTACTTC.

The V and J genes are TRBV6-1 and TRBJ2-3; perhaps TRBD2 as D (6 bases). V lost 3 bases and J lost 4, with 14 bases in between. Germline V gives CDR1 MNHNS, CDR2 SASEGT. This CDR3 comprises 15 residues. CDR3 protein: CASSEGGMLSDTQYF. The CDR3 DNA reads TGTGCCAGCAGTGAGGGCGGGATGTTGTCAGATACGCAGTATTTT.

The CDR3 DNA sequence: TGTGCCAGCACCTCGACAGGGTCGAGGGTCGCCGGGGAGCTGTTTTTT. This encodes CASTSTGSRVAGELFF. V is TRBV6-6 and J is TRBJ2-2, with 7 bases identical to TRBD1. CDR3 size: 16 residues. Germline V gene lookup returns CDR1 MNHNY and CDR2 SVGAGI (reference sequence). The J segment lost 6 bases and the V segment lost 7 bases, leaving 14 bases of the junction unmatched.

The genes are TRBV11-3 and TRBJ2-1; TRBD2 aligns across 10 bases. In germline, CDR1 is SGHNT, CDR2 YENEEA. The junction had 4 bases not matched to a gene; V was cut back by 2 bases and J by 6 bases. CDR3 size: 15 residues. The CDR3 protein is CASSLRAGGFNEQFF. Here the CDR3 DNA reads TGTGCCAGCAGCTTAAGAGCGGGAGGGTTCAATGAGCAGTTCTTC.

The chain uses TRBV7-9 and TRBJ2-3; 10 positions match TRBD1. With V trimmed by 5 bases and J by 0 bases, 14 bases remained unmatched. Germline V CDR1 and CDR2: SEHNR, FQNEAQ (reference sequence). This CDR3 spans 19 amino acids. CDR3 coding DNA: TGTGCCAGCAGCCCAGTCCCGGGACAGGGGACCGCTAGCACAGATACGCAGTATTTT. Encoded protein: CASSPVPGQGTASTDTQYF.

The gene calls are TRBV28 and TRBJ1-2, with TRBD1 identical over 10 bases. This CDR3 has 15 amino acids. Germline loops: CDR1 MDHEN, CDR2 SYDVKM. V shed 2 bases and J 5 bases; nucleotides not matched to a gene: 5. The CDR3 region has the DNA TGTGCCAGCAGTTTACTGACAGGGGGCGGGTATGGCTACACCTTC. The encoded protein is CASSLLTGGGYGYTF.

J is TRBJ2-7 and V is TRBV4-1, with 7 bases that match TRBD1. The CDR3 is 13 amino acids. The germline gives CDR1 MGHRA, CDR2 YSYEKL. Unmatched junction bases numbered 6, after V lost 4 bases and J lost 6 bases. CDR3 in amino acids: CASSPTGQLEQYF. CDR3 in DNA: TGCGCCAGCAGCCCCACGGGACAGCTCGAGCAGTACTTC.

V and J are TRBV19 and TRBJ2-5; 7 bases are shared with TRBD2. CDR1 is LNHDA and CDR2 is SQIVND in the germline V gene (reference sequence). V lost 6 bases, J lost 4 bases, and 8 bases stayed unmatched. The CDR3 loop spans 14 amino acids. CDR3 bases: TGTGCCAGTAGCCGAGCGGGGTCGGGAGAGACCCAGTACTTC. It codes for CASSRAGSGETQYF. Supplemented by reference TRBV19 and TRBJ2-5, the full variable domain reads DGGITQSPKYLFRKEGQNVTLSCEQNLNHDAMYWYRQDPGQGLRLIYYSQIVNDFQKGDIAEGYSVSREKKESFPLTVTSAQKNPTAFYLCASSRAGSGETQYFGPGTRLLVL.

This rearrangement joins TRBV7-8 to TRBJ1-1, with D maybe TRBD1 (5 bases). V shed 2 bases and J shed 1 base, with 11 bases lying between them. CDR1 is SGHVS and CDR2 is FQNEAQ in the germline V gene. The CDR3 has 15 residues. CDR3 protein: CASSLLQGGNTEAFF. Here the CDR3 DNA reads TGTGCCAGCAGCTTATTGCAGGGTGGGAACACTGAAGCTTTCTTT.